This T cell receptor (beta chain) originates from a study of blood T cell repertoires in COVID-19. Study at large: The United States, Italy and Spain provided the acute and convalescent COVID-19 samples.

The germline CDR1 and CDR2 sequences are ENHRY and SYGVKD. Losses at the gene ends were 6 bases for V and 3 bases for J; bases not matched to a gene: 4. The CDR3 sequence is 13 residues long. Sequenced by immunoSEQ multiplex PCR; TCRdb stores in-frame clones only, minus some. The sample carries some 150,000 clones, 86% recorded once. The chain employs TRBV10-3 and TRBJ1-1; 7 bases line up with TRBD1. The TCR comes from a woman of 80 years or more in a cohort sampled during active or convalescent COVID-19. Sequenced material: peripheral blood. CDR3 in amino acids: CAIRDRFDTEAFF. CDR3 DNA: TGTGCCATCAGGGACAGGTTCGACACTGAAGCTTTCTTT.